A single T cell receptor beta chain is shown here with its context. These data belong to a study of blood T cell repertoires in COVID-19. Overall study: There were acute and convalescent COVID-19 samples, and they came from the United States, Italy and Spain. In each case, the material was cDNA or gDNA derived from T cells, B-cell-depleted T cells, or PBMCs.

Per the study methods: Nucleated cell number was recorded as an estimate derived from reference gene primer amplification. The protocol was immunoSEQ multiplex PCR, while the TCRdb copy is restricted to in-frame clones and leaves out a portion. V and J calls and clone size are copied from that table; D and trimming were computed from the DNA. The profile shows around 200,000 clones, approximately 86% of them singletons. The V and J ends lost 2 bases and 0 bases respectively, with 8 bases between them. Germline V gene sequence: CDR1 MNHEY, CDR2 SVGAGI. The CDR3 loop spans 15 amino acids. The V call is TRBV6-5, the J call TRBJ1-5; D gene uncertain. The sequenced material came from peripheral blood. The receptor's source is a man aged 40-55 years with active or convalescent COVID-19. The CDR3 nucleotides read TGTGCCAGCAGTTACAAGGAGGGTAGCAATCAGCCCCAGCATTTT. Its translation: CASSYKEGSNQPQHF.